This TCR beta chain was recovered during a study of T cells after yellow fever vaccination. General study results and limits: Boosting was followed by the reappearance of most primary-vaccination clones (less than 98% CD4, about 88% CD8). At day 0, almost all vaccine-responding clonotypes escaped detection in the sorted memory subsets.

The CDR3 loop spans 20 amino acids. Germline loops: CDR1 LGHNA, CDR2 YSLEER. V was clipped by 3 bases and J by 6 bases; unmatched bases: 17. This clonotype turned up a few times. 5'RACE template switching generated TCR cDNA, adding a universal primer site and UMIs. In TCRdb, the 5' RACE reads were re-called with MiXCR into one record per CDR3 protein. The data hold about 26,000 distinct CDR3 sequences, with roughly 4.7% observed a single time. The chain uses TRBV4-3 and TRBJ2-7, with 16 positions matching TRBD2. Here the sequenced sample was PBMCs, either bulk or a sorted T-cell subset (CD4+, CD8+, memory, or dextramer-sorted; not recorded which), taken on the day of the yellow fever booster vaccination. This TCR derives from a man aged 18 to 30 who received the YFV17D yellow fever vaccine. As DNA, the CDR3 is TGCGCCAGCAGCCATGACCCGGGACTAGCGGGGGGGCAGTCCAAGGGCGAGCAGTACGTC. Amino acid sequence: CASSHDPGLAGGQSKGEQYV.